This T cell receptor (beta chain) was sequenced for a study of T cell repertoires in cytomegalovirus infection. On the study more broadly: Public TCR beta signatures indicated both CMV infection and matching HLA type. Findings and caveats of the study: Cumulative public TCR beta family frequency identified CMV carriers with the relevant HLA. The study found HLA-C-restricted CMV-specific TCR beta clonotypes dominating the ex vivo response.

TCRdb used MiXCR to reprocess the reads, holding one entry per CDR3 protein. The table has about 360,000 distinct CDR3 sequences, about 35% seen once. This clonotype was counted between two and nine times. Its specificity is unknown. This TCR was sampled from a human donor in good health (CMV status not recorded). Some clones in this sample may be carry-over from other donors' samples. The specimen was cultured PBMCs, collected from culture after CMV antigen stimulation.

The CDR3 is CASSQGGHRGSSYNEQFF. For the CDR3, the DNA is TGCGCCAGCAGCCAAGGGGGTCATAGGGGGAGCTCCTACAATGAGCAGTTCTTC. V usage is TRBV4-1 and J usage is TRBJ2-1, with D maybe TRBD1 (6 bases). Trimming removed 1 base from V and 0 bases from J, with 16 bases in between. The CDR3 has 18 residues. Germline V gives CDR1 MGHRA, CDR2 YSYEKL.